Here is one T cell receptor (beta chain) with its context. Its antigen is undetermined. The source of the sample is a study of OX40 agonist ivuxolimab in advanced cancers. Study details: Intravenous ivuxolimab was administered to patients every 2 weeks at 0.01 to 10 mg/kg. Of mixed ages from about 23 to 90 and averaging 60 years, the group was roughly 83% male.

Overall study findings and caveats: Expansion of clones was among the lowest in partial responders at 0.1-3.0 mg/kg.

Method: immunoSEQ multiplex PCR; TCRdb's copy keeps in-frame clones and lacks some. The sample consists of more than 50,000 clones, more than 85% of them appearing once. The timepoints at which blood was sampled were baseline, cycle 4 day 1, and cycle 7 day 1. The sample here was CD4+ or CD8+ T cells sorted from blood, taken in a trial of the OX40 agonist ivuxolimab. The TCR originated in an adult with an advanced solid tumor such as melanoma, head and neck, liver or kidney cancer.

CDR3 sequence reads: CAISESEAGGVDTQYF. For the CDR3, the DNA is TGTGCCATCAGTGAGTCGGAAGCGGGGGGAGTAGATACGCAGTATTTT. The chain is built from TRBV10-3 and TRBJ2-3, with TRBD2 matching 9 bases. V trimming: 0 bases; J trimming: 5 bases; junction bases outside the gene matches: 6. The CDR3 extends over 16 amino acids. Germline CDR1 ENHRY, CDR2 SYGVKD.